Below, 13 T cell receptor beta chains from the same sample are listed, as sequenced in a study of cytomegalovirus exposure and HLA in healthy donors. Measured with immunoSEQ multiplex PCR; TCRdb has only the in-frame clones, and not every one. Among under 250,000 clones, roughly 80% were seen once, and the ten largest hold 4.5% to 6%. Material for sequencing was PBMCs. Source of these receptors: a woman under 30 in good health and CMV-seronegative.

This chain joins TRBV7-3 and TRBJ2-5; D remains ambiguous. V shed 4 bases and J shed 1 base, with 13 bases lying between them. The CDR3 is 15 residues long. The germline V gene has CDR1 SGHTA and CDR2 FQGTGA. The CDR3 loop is CASSSTGQTQETQYF. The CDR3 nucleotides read TGTGCCAGCAGCTCTACTGGGCAGACCCAAGAGACCCAGTACTTC.

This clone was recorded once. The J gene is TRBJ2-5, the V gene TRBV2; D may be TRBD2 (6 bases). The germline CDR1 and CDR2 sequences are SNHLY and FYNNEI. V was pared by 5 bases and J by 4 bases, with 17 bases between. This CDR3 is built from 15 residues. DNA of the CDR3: TGTGCCAGCAGTCTCTACCGGGGGTCCCCAGAGACCCAGTACTTC. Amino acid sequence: CASSLYRGSPETQYF.

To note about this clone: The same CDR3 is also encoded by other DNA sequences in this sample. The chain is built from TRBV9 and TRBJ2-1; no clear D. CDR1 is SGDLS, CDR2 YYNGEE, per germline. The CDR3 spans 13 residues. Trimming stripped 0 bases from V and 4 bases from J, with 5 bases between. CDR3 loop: CASSVGEYNEQFF. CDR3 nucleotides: TGTGCCAGCAGCGTAGGAGAATACAATGAGCAGTTCTTC.

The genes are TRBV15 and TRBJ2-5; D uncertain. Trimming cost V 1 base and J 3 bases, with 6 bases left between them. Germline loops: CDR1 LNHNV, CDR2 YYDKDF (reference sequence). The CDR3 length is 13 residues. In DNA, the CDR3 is TGTGCCACCAGCAGAGGACCCAAAGAGACCCAGTACTTC. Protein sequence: CATSRGPKETQYF.

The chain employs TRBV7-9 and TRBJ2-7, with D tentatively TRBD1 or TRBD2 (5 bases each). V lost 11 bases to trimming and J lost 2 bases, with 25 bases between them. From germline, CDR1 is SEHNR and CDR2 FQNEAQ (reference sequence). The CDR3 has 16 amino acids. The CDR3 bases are TGTGCCTCCCTGGGATCGGGTCCGGGGCCAACCTACGAGCAGTACTTC. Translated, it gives CASLGSGPGPTYEQYF.

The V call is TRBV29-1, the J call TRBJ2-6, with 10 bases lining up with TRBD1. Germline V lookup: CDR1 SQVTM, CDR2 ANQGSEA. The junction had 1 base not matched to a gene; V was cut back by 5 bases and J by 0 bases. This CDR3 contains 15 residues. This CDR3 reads CSVRTGGSGANVLTF. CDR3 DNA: TGCAGCGTTCGGACAGGGGGCTCTGGGGCCAACGTCCTGACTTTC. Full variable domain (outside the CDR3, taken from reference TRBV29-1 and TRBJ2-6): SAVISQKPSRDICQRGTSLTIQCQVDSQVTMMFWYRQQPGQSLTLIATANQGSEATYESGFVIDKFPISRPNLTFSTLTVSNMSPEDSSIYLCSVRTGGSGANVLTFGAGSRLTVL.

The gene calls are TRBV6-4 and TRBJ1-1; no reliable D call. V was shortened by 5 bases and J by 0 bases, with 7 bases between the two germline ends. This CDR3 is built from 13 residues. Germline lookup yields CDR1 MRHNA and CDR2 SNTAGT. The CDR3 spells CASSPGMNTEAFF. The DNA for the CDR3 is TGTGCCAGCAGTCCGGGCATGAACACTGAAGCTTTCTTT.

This CDR3 is CASSFRSRDRGQSEKLFF. DNA for the CDR3: TGTGCCAGCAGCTTCAGGTCCCGGGACAGGGGGCAAAGTGAAAAACTGTTTTTT. The rearrangement uses TRBV5-6 and TRBJ1-4, with 12 bases identical to TRBD1. The J segment lost 7 bases and the V segment lost 2 bases, leaving 12 bases of the junction unmatched. The CDR3 has 18 amino acids. The germline V gene has CDR1 SGHDT and CDR2 YYEEEE.

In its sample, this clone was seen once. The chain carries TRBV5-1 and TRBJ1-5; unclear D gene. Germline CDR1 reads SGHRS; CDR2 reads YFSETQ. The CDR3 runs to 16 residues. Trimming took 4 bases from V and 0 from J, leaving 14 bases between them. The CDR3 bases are TGCGCCAGCAGCCCCGGACGGATACATAGCAATCAGCCCCAGCATTTT. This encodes CASSPGRIHSNQPQHF.

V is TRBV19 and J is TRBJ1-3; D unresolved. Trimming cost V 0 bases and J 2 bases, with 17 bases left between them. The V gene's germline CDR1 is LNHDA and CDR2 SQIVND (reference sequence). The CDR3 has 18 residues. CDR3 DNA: TGTGCCAGTAGTATAGATCTATCGCGGCTTACACCTGGAAACACCATATATTTT. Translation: CASSIDLSRLTPGNTIYF.

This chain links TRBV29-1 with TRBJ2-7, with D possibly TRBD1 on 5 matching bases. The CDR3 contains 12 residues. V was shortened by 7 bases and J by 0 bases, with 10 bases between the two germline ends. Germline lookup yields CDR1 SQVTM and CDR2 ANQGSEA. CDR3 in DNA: TGCAGCGCGGGCCAGGGCTCCTACGAGCAGTACTTC. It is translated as CSAGQGSYEQYF.

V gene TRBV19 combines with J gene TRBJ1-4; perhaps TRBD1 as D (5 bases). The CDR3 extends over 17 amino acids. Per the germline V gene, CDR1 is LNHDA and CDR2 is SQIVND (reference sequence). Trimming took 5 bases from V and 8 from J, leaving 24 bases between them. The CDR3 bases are TGTGCCAGTAGTCCGCGGGTTAAGGGGCTAATGGGAGAAAAACTGTTTTTT. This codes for CASSPRVKGLMGEKLFF.

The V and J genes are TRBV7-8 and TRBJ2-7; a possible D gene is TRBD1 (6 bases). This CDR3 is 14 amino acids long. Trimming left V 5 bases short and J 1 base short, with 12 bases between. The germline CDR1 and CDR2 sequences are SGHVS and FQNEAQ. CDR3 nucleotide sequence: TGTGCCAGCAGCGCGGCGCAGGGGTCCTACGAGCAGTACTTC. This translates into CASSAAQGSYEQYF. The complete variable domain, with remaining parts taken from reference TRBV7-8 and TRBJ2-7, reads GAGVSQSPRYKVAKRGQDVALRCDPISGHVSLFWYQQALGQGPEFLTYFQNEAQLDKSGLPSDRFFAERPEGSVSTLKIQRTQQEDSAVYLCASSAAQGSYEQYFGPGTRLTVT.